Sequencing of this T cell receptor (beta chain) was carried out in a study of siplizumab effects on memory and regulatory T cells. Clones were sequenced by immunoSEQ multiplex PCR, and TCRdb holds only the in-frame ones, with some missing. The repertoire holds some 99,000 clones, with just over 90% as singletons. V dropped 4 bases and J dropped 11 bases, with 18 bases sitting between them. This CDR3 spans 13 amino acids. Germline CDR1 is SGHRS and CDR2 is YFSETQ. The receptor's source is a human donor in good health. Material: Tregs sorted from blood. The chain employs TRBV5-1 and TRBJ1-1; tentative D call: TRBD1 (5 bases). CDR3 region: CASSAGPSGEAFF. CDR3 nucleotide sequence: TGCGCCAGCAGCGCCGGGCCCTCGGGGGAGGCTTTCTTT.